This record looks at one T cell receptor beta chain sequence and its context. The clone's antigen remains unknown. The sample holds no much larger clone one base away, and base qualities are not on file. The CDR1 and CDR2 encoded by the germline V gene (reference sequence) are SSHAT and FNYEAQ. The CDR3 covers 15 residues, taking in both the cysteine and the phenylalanine. CDR3 DNA only is kept here, 45 bases in frame from base 1. V was cut back by 5 bases and J by 0 bases, leaving a gap of 11 bases between them. TCRbeta CDR3 regions were amplified from genomic DNA using the immunoSEQ Assay, a bias-controlled multiplex PCR. On the authors' methods: Nucleated cell counts per sample were estimated from amplification of reference gene primers within the assay. To quantify the absolute abundance of each unique TCRbeta CDR3 rearrangement, sequence reads were collapsed and filtered. For each sample, productive Simpson clonality was calculated as the square root of Simpson's diversity index across productive rearrangements. This is the immuneACCESS table as TCRdb keeps it, with only in-frame sequences that have V and J called. A part of the clones is gone; compared with another copy, unresolved V genes explain less than half, and the rest is unexplained. That table supplies the V and J calls and clone size; D and trimming were determined from the DNA. Across this sample there are roughly 250,000 clones, with 82% seen only once. The top ten clones comprise under 15% of the sample.

Each collaborating institution followed its own protocols to collect whole blood in K2EDTA tubes. For TCRbeta analysis, collaborators shipped samples in one of three forms: frozen whole blood, isolated PBMCs, or DNA extracted from either of those sample types. These data come from a study of blood T cell repertoires in COVID-19 (dated by TCRdb to the early 2020s). Looking at the study overall: Samples covering the acute and convalescent phases of COVID-19 were provided by collaborators in the United States, Italy and Spain. The repertoires were made available in a free public database intended to serve as a resource for research on the immune response to SARS-CoV-2. Deeply sampled blood TCRbeta repertoires from subjects exposed to, actively infected with, or recovered from COVID-19 were included in the dataset. The prospective study material was composed of cDNA or gDNA derived from T cells, B-cell-depleted T cells, or PBMCs. Samples were obtained from the ongoing ImmuneRACE study (first 160 participants) and from 1,254 subjects provided by 6 global collaborators. Where available, HLA class I and class II types were obtained from metadata supplied by the sample provider rather than from assay-based typing. Sample metadata almost always included a de-identified subject ID, COVID-19 status, age in years and sex.

The study at large found these results: The quantity of clinical and demographic metadata differed by source and by participant and was supplied without curation.

Here the chain combines TRBV7-7 and TRBJ1-3, and perhaps TRBD1 as D gene, on 5 matching bases. The sample taken for sequencing was peripheral blood. This receptor was obtained from a woman aged 55-75 years with active or convalescent COVID-19. The CDR3 reads CASSTDDSSGNTIYF. The DNA is TGTGCCAGCAGCACCGATGACAGCTCTGGAAACACCATATATTTT.